The 8 T cell receptor beta chains listed next were all sequenced from one sample in a study of control samples from healthy donors and cancer patients. The method was immunoSEQ multiplex PCR; TCRdb's version includes in-frame clones alone and lacks a portion of them. Seen here are 150,000 to 200,000 clones, 70% to 90% observed once, and the top ten hold approximately 12%. The material sequenced was blood. The receptors originated from a man aged 25-40 years in good health.

CDR3 region: CASSPLGSQGNQPQHF. DNA for the CDR3: TGCGCCAGCAGCCCCCTAGGGTCACAGGGGAATCAGCCCCAGCATTTT. The V gene is TRBV4-1, the J gene TRBJ1-5, with 7 bases lining up with TRBD1. Germline lookup yields CDR1 MGHRA and CDR2 YSYEKL. The CDR3 runs 16 residues. V trimming: 4 bases; J trimming: 4 bases; junction bases outside the gene matches: 10.

The table lists this clone with a count of one. The chain recombines TRBV7-2 with TRBJ2-1, with D perhaps TRBD1 (6 bases). With 2 bases removed from V and 5 bases from J, the gap between germline ends came to 10 bases. CDR1 and CDR2 from the germline V gene are SGHTA and FQGNSA. This CDR3 comprises 14 residues. The chain's CDR3 is CASSLWTEDNEQFF. The DNA of the CDR3 is TGTGCCAGCAGCTTATGGACAGAAGACAATGAGCAGTTCTTC.

V gene TRBV28 combines with J gene TRBJ1-3, with a weak D call TRBD1 (5 bases). CDR3 length: 12 amino acids. Per the germline V gene, CDR1 is MDHEN and CDR2 is SYDVKM. V lost 7 bases and J 1 base, leaving 5 bases between the germline ends. DNA for the CDR3: TGTGCCAGCAAGGGGTCTGGAAACACCATATATTTT. It specifies CASKGSGNTIYF.

This chain links TRBV7-9 with TRBJ1-4; 10 bases are shared with TRBD1. V shed 5 bases, J shed 6 bases, and the junction held 3 bases outside the gene matches. The CDR3 is 14 amino acids. Germline CDR1 is SEHNR and CDR2 is FQNEAQ (reference sequence). CDR3 sequence reads: CASSLGQGDEKLFF. The CDR3 DNA sequence: TGTGCCAGCAGCCTAGGACAGGGGGATGAAAAACTGTTTTTT.

The rearrangement joins TRBV7-6 to TRBJ1-1, with D uncertain. Germline values: CDR1 SGHVS, CDR2 FNYEAQ. This CDR3 spans 16 amino acids. V was pared by 2 bases and J by 5 bases, with 18 bases between. This chain's CDR3 is CASSLNPREGMTEAFF. The CDR3 nucleotides read TGTGCCAGCAGCTTAAATCCAAGGGAAGGGATGACTGAAGCTTTCTTT.

The chain uses TRBV27 and TRBJ2-5, with D perhaps matching TRBD2 (5 bases). Per germline, CDR1 MNHEY and CDR2 SMNVEV (reference sequence). V dropped 4 bases and J dropped 4 bases, with 10 bases sitting between them. The CDR3 runs 13 residues. The CDR3 region has the DNA TGTGCCAGCAGTTCGGGATATATAGAGACCCAGTACTTC. Translating gives CASSSGYIETQYF.

The genes are TRBV5-1 and TRBJ2-3, with TRBD2 matching 14 bases. Germline V gives CDR1 SGHRS, CDR2 YFSETQ. The CDR3 has 16 amino acids. The J segment lost 4 bases and the V segment lost 4 bases, leaving 5 bases of the junction unmatched. In DNA, the CDR3 is TGCGCCAGCAGCGTGGGACTAGCGGGAGTCGCAGATACGCAGTATTTT. Its translation: CASSVGLAGVADTQYF. The complete variable domain, with remaining parts taken from reference TRBV5-1 and TRBJ2-3, reads KAGVTQTPRYLIKTRGQQVTLSCSPISGHRSVSWYQQTPGQGLQFLFEYFSETQRNKGNFPGRFSGRQFSNSRSEMNVSTLELGDSALYLCASSVGLAGVADTQYFGPGTRLTVL.

The J gene is TRBJ2-1, the V gene TRBV3-1 (or the pseudogene TRBV3-2); D possibly corresponds to TRBD2 (5 bases). The germline V gene encodes CDR1 LGHDT and CDR2 YNNKEL (reference sequence). Deletions cut 1 base from V and 0 bases from J, with 13 bases between. CDR3 length: 17 residues. For the CDR3, the DNA is TGTGCCAGCAGCCAAGGCCTAGCACCGAGCTCCTACAATGAGCAGTTCTTC. It is translated as CASSQGLAPSSYNEQFF.